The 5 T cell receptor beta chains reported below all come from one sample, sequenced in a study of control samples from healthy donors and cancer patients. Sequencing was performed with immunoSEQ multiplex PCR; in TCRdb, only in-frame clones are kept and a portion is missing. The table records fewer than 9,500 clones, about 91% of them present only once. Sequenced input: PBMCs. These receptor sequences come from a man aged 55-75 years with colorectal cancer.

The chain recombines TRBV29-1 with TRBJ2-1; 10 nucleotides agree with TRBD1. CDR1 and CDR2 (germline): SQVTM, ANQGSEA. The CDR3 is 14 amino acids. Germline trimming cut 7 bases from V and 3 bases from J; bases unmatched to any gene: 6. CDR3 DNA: TGCAGCGGCGAGGGACAGGGGCTCTACAATGAGCAGTTCTTC. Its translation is CSGEGQGLYNEQFF.

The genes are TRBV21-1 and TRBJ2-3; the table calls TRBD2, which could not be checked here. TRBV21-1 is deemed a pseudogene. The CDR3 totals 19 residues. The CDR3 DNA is TGTGCCAGCAGCAAAGCATCTGGACTAGCTTTCACTAGCACAGATACGCAGTATTTT. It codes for CASSKASGLAFTSTDTQYF.

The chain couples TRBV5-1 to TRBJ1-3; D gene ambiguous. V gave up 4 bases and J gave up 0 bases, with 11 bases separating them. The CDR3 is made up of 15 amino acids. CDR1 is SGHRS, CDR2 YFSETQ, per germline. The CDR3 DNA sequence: TGCGCCAGCAGCCTCGTTGCTAGCTCTGGAAACACCATATATTTT. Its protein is CASSLVASSGNTIYF.

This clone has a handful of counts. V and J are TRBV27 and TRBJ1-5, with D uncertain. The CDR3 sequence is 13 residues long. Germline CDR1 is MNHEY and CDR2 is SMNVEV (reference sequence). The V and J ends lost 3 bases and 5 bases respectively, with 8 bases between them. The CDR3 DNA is TGTGCCAGCAGTTTGAATAGTCATCAGCCCCAGCATTTT. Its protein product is CASSLNSHQPQHF.

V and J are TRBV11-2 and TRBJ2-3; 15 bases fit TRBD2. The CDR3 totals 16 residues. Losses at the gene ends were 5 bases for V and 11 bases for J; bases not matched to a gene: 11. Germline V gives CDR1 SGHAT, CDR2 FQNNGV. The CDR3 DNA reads TGTGCCAGCAGCCGAGGACTAGCGGGGGGGACGAGGGGGCAGTATTTT. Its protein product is CASSRGLAGGTRGQYF.